The 4 T cell receptor beta chains below all came from one sample that was sequenced in a study of blood T cell repertoires in COVID-19. Data came from immunoSEQ multiplex PCR; TCRdb stores just in-frame clones and leaves some out. In the table there are fewer than 200,000 clones, 85% of which are singletons. What was sequenced was peripheral blood. The origin of the receptors is a human donor with acute or convalescent COVID-19. The donor label of this sample is uncertain.

This chain connects TRBV11-3 to TRBJ1-2, with TRBD1 identical over 9 bases. Germline V gene sequence: CDR1 SGHNT, CDR2 YENEEA. V was pared by 5 bases and J by 6 bases, with 4 bases of the junction left unmatched. CDR3 length: 13 residues. The CDR3 protein is CASSIDRGNGYTF. DNA for the CDR3: TGTGCCAGCAGCATTGACAGGGGGAATGGCTACACCTTC.

V and J are TRBV9 and TRBJ2-7; 7 positions agree with TRBD2. The ends lost 3 bases at V and 3 bases at J; junction bases unmatched: 9. From germline, CDR1 is SGDLS and CDR2 YYNGEE. The CDR3 spans 15 residues. The CDR3 sequence is CASSEQWGGGYEQYF. The CDR3 nucleotides are TGTGCCAGCAGCGAGCAATGGGGGGGTGGCTACGAGCAGTACTTC.

The chain employs TRBV4-2 and TRBJ1-2; maybe TRBD1 (5 bases). CDR1 LGHNA and CDR2 YNFKEQ come from the germline V gene. The CDR3 has 16 amino acids. V was trimmed by 0 bases and J by 3 bases, leaving 14 bases between them. DNA of the CDR3: TGTGCCAGCAGCCAAGATTGGGGGGGATCGGACTATGGCTACACCTTC. Its translation: CASSQDWGGSDYGYTF.

The chain joins TRBV19 to TRBJ2-3, with 15 bases fitting TRBD2. CDR1 and CDR2 from the germline V gene are LNHDA and SQIVND (reference sequence). The CDR3 covers 17 residues. The J segment lost 2 bases and the V segment lost 3 bases, leaving 3 bases of the junction unmatched. The CDR3 here is CASSMGLAGGYTDTQYF. Written as DNA, the CDR3 is TGTGCCAGTAGTATGGGACTAGCGGGGGGATACACAGATACGCAGTATTTT.